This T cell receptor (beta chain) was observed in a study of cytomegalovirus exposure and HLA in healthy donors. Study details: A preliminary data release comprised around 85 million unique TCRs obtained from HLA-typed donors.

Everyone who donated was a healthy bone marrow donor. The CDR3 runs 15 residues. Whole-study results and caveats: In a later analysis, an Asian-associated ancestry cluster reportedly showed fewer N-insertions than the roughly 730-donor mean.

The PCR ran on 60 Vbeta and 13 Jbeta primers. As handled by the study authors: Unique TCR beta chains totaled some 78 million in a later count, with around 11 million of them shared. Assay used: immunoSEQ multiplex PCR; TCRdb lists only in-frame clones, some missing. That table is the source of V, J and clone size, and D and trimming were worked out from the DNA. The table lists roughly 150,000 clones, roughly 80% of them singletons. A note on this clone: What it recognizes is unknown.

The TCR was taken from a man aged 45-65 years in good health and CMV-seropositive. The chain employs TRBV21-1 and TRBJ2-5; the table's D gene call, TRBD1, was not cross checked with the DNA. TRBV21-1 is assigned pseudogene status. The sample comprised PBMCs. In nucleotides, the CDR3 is TGTGCCAGCCCAACTTTTCGGGACAGTCTAGAGACCCAGTACTTC. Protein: CASPTFRDSLETQYF.